The subject of this entry is one T cell receptor beta chain. The antigen remains unidentified. Samples derive from patients with active juvenile idiopathic arthritis. CDR1 and CDR2 (germline): MNHNS, SASEGT. V lost 3 bases to trimming and J lost 5 bases; unmatched junction nucleotides: 10. The CDR3 runs to 16 residues. The record originates from a study of circulating and synovial CD4+ cells in juvenile arthritis. Study results and limitations: Circulating pathogenic-like lymphocytes shared a substantially higher fraction of CDR3 sequences with synovium than bulk blood. Overlap with synovium rose as more T cells were sequenced. Bulk blood CD4 repertoires were more diverse than these.

Sequenced by immunoSEQ multiplex PCR; TCRdb stores in-frame clones only, minus some. The table records about 14,000 clones, 65% to 85% of them present only once. This chain links TRBV6-1 with TRBJ2-5; TRBD2 matches 9 bases. The TCR sequence derives from a human patient with juvenile idiopathic arthritis. Some clones in this sample may be carry-over from other donors' samples. Input material: CD4+ T cells from synovial fluid. The CDR3: CASSEGVAGGHETQYF. DNA of the CDR3: TGTGCCAGCAGTGAGGGAGTGGCGGGGGGGCATGAGACCCAGTACTTC.